There are a few counts of the clone carrying this T cell receptor beta chain. Its target is unknown. This record comes from a study of CD8 T cells in ankylosing spondylitis. Germline CDR1 and CDR2: SGHVS and FQNEAQ. Deletions cut 4 bases from V and 4 bases from J, with 10 bases between. The CDR3 sequence is 13 residues long. Libraries for TCR beta were made by quantitative 5'-RACE with molecular barcodes. TCRdb itself ran the 5' RACE reads through MiXCR, one entry per CDR3 protein. The sample holds some 340,000 distinct CDR3 sequences, roughly 15% seen once. Study findings and constraints: A subset of motif variants has previously been described in the synovial fluid and blood of reactive arthritis.

Sequenced: blood, either unsorted or a sorted T cell fraction (not recorded which). The sequence derives from a male donor with ankylosing spondylitis or in good health (not recorded which). The V and J genes are TRBV7-8 and TRBJ1-2, with D unclear. The CDR3 sequence: CASSSAGIYGYTF. As DNA, the CDR3 is TGTGCCAGCAGCTCGGCGGGGATCTATGGCTACACCTTC.